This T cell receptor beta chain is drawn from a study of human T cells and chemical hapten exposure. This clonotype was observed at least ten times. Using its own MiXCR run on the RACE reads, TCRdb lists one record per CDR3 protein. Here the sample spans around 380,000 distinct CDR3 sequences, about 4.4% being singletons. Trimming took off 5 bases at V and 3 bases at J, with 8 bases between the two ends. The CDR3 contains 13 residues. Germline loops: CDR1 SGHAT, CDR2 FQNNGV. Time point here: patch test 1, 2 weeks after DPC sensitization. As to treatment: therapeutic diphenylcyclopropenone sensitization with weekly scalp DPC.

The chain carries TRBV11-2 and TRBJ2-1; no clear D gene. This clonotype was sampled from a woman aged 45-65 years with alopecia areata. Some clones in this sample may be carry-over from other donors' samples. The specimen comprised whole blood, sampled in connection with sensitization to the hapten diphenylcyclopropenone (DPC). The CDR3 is CASSEQIYNEQFF. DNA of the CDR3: TGTGCCAGCAGCGAACAAATCTACAATGAGCAGTTCTTC.